This record looks at one T cell receptor beta chain sequence and its context. The method was immunoSEQ multiplex PCR; TCRdb's version includes in-frame clones alone and lacks a portion of them. Of 65,000 to 90,000 clones listed, 93% are singletons. The data were obtained in a study of technical replicates of blood from a handful of donors. The sample was T cells isolated from PBMCs. The sequence came from a human donor in good health.

The CDR3, as DNA: TGTGCCAGCAGCACGGGGACTAACACTGAAGCTTTCTTT. Protein product: CASSTGTNTEAFF. This sequence joins TRBV5-6 and TRBJ1-1, with a weak D call TRBD1 (5 bases). Trimming cost V 4 bases and J 2 bases, with 9 bases left between them. This CDR3 contains 13 residues. Germline V gene lookup returns CDR1 SGHDT and CDR2 YYEEEE.